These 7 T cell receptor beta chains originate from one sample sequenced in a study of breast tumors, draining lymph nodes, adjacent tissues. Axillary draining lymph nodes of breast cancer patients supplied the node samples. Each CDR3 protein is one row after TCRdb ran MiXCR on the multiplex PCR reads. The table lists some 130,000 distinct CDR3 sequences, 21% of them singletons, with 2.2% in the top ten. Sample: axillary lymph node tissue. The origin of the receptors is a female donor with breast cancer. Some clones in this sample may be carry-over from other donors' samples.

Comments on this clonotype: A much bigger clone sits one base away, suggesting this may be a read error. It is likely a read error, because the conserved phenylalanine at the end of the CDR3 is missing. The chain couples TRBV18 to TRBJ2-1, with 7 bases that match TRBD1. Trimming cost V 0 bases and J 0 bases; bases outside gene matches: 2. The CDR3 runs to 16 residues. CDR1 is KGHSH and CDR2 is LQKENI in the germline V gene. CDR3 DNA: TGTGCCAGCTCACCACCGACAGGGAGCTCCTACAATGAGCAGTTCCTC. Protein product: CASSPPTGSSYNEQFL.

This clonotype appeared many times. CDR3 amino acids: CSADTGTSYEQFF. CDR3 coding DNA: TGCAGTGCCGACACCGGGACTAGTTATGAGCAGTTCTTC. The chain has TRBV20-1 and TRBJ2-1, with 8 bases identical to TRBD2. The CDR3 sequence is 13 residues long. The J segment lost 8 bases and the V segment lost 6 bases, leaving 9 bases of the junction unmatched. Germline assignment: CDR1 DFQATT and CDR2 SNEGSKA (reference sequence).

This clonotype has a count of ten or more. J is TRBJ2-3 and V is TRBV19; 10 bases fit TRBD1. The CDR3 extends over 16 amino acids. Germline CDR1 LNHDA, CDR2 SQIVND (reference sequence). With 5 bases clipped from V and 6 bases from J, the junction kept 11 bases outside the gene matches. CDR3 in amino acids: CASSPRQGAAGDTQYF. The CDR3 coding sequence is TGTGCCAGTAGTCCCCGACAGGGGGCCGCAGGGGATACGCAGTATTTT.

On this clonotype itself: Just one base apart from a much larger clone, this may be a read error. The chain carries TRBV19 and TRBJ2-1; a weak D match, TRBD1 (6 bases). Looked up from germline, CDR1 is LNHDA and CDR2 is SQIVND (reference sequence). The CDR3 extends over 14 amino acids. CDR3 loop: CASSSGQSRVEQLF. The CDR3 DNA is TGTGCCAGTAGTTCAGGACAGTCCAGGGTGGAGCAGCTCTTC.

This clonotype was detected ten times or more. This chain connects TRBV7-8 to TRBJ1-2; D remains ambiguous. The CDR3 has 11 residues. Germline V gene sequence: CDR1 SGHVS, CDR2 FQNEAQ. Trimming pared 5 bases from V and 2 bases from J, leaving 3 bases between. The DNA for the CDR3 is TGTGCCAGCAGCGGCAACTATGGCTACACCTTC. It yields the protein CASSGNYGYTF.

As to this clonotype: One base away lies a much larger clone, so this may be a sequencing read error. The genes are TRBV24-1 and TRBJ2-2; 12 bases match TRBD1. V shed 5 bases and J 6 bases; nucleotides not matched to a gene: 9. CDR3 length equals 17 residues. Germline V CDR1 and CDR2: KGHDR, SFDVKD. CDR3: CATSAAGTGGDSGELFF. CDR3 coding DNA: TGTGCCACCAGTGCTGCCGGGACAGGGGGCGATTCCGGGGAGCTGTTTTTT.

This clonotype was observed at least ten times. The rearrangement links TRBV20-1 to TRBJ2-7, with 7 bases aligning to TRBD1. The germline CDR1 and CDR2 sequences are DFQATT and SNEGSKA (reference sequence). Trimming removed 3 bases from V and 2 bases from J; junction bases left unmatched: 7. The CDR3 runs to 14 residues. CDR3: CSARRDSTPYEQYF. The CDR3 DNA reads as TGCAGTGCTAGGAGGGACAGTACTCCCTACGAGCAGTACTTC.